These 11 T cell receptor beta chains originate from one sample sequenced in a study of T cell responses to AZD1222 COVID-19 vaccine. Here immunoSEQ multiplex PCR was the method, and the copy in TCRdb shows in-frame clones only, minus some. The profile covers around 190,000 clones, with roughly nine tenths appearing a single time and about 1.8% taken by the ten largest. The source material was peripheral blood, sampled 28 days after the second AZD1222 dose. The receptors come from an adult who received the AZD1222 COVID-19 vaccine.

This chain links TRBV29-1 with TRBJ2-1, with 8 positions matching TRBD1. The CDR3 loop spans 15 amino acids. The V and J ends lost 4 bases and 7 bases, in that order; junction bases with no gene match: 12. Germline values: CDR1 SQVTM, CDR2 ANQGSEA. The CDR3 nucleotides are TGCAGCGTTGGTGTTGAGTCAGGGGGCTATAATGAGCAGTTCTTC. Encoded protein: CSVGVESGGYNEQFF.

V gene TRBV24-1 combines with J gene TRBJ2-1; D unclear. Germline V CDR1 and CDR2: KGHDR, SFDVKD. V lost 4 bases, J lost 3 bases, and 12 bases lay in between. The CDR3 extends over 15 amino acids. The CDR3 loop reads CATSDSRAYYNEQFF. In nucleotides, the CDR3 is TGTGCCACCAGTGACAGCCGGGCCTACTACAATGAGCAGTTCTTC.

This chain uses TRBV7-3 with TRBJ2-7; D may match TRBD1 or TRBD2 (5 bases each). V gave up 5 bases and J gave up 0 bases, with 23 bases separating them. The CDR3 covers 18 residues. Germline values: CDR1 SGHTA, CDR2 FQGTGA. CDR3 DNA sequence: TGTGCCAGCAGCCGCCTTCCGGACACCGGGACGGACTCCTACGAGCAGTACTTC. This codes for CASSRLPDTGTDSYEQYF.

The rearrangement uses TRBV18 and TRBJ2-7, with 9 bases matching TRBD1. The CDR3 has 15 residues. Germline-derived CDR1 and CDR2 are KGHSH and LQKENI. Trimming removed 3 bases from V and 1 base from J; junction bases left unmatched: 4. The CDR3 sequence: CASSPLGQGSYEQYF. The CDR3 DNA reads as TGTGCCAGCTCACCGTTAGGACAGGGGTCCTACGAGCAGTACTTC.

This rearrangement joins TRBV18 to TRBJ1-1; D gene ambiguous. Trimming shortened V by 3 bases and J by 8 bases, and 16 bases separated the two germline ends. From germline, CDR1 is KGHSH and CDR2 LQKENI. The CDR3 contains 14 residues. The CDR3 DNA reads TGTGCCAGCTCACCGGATATTCAAAGGCAGGAAGCTTTCTTT. Its translation is CASSPDIQRQEAFF.

This chain uses TRBV12-3 or TRBV12-4 with TRBJ2-1; D is unresolved. This CDR3 comprises 12 residues. The V end was cut by 5 bases, the J end by 9 bases, with 11 bases between. CDR3 loop: CASSAVRVEQFF. The CDR3 nucleotides are TGTGCCAGCAGTGCAGTAAGGGTTGAGCAGTTCTTC.

This chain connects TRBV12-3 or TRBV12-4 to TRBJ2-3, with D unresolved. This CDR3 region has 13 residues. Trimming took off 3 bases at V and 0 bases at J, with 4 bases between the two ends. The CDR3 here is CASSFRSTDTQYF. The CDR3 bases are TGTGCCAGCAGTTTCAGGAGCACAGATACGCAGTATTTT.

A few counts support this clone. The chain has TRBV19 and TRBJ1-2; unclear D gene. This CDR3 comprises 16 residues. Trimming left V 6 bases short and J 8 bases short, with 25 bases between. Germline V gene sequence: CDR1 LNHDA, CDR2 SQIVND (reference sequence). CDR3 sequence: CASSPLERQVWKGYTF. The CDR3 DNA reads TGTGCCAGTAGCCCCCTAGAGCGGCAGGTGTGGAAGGGCTACACCTTC.

This clone has just one count. The chain combines TRBV3-1 (or the pseudogene TRBV3-2) with TRBJ1-1; 9 positions match TRBD1. The CDR3 covers 15 residues. Trimming cost V 1 base and J 1 base; bases outside gene matches: 1. Looked up from germline, CDR1 is LGHDT and CDR2 is YNNKEL (reference sequence). Here the CDR3 DNA reads TGTGCCAGCAGCCAAGGGGACAGGGCGAACACTGAAGCTTTCTTT. Amino acid sequence: CASSQGDRANTEAFF.

Regarding this clone: The same CDR3 can be traced to other DNA sequences in this sample. V usage is TRBV18 and J usage is TRBJ2-5, with D maybe TRBD2 (6 bases). Trimming left V 3 bases short and J 5 bases short, with 7 bases between. In germline, CDR1 is KGHSH, CDR2 LQKENI. This CDR3 spans 12 amino acids. CDR3 sequence reads: CASSPSGETQYF. The CDR3 nucleotides are TGTGCCAGCTCACCCAGCGGGGAGACCCAGTACTTC.

The CDR3 is CASSELQGRTEAFF. For the CDR3, the DNA is TGCGCCAGCAGTGAGTTACAGGGGAGGACTGAAGCTTTCTTT. This chain joins TRBV10-2 and TRBJ1-1; 7 bases agree with TRBD1. CDR3 length equals 14 residues. CDR1 is WSHSY and CDR2 is SAAADI in the germline V gene. The junction had 4 bases not matched to a gene; V was cut back by 1 base and J by 5 bases.